The 21 T cell receptor beta chains reported below all come from one sample, sequenced in a study of cytotoxic CD8 clonotypes in ibrutinib-treated CLL (TCRdb year 2021). Library prep was done by the immunoSEQ multiplex PCR assay. Here the immuneACCESS table is served through TCRdb, limited to in-frame sequences with V and J called. Missing clones are a known gap in these copies; in checked studies unresolved V genes cover under half, and the rest lacks a known reason. The sample yields a few thousand clones; around two thirds were counted once. Jointly, the top ten make up around two fifths of the sample. Sequencing was performed on PBMCs, taken before ibrutinib treatment. Source of these receptors: a human donor with chronic lymphocytic leukemia.

The V call is TRBV18, the J call TRBJ1-2; D is ambiguous. V lost 4 bases to trimming and J lost 7 bases, with 19 bases between them. This CDR3 is built from 15 residues. Germline CDR1 KGHSH, CDR2 LQKENI. The CDR3 is CASSRTEPGYGGYTF. CDR3 nucleotides: TGTGCCAGCTCACGGACTGAGCCTGGGTACGGTGGCTACACCTTC.

This clone has a single count. J is TRBJ1-4 and V is TRBV5-1, with 7 nucleotides matching TRBD1. V lost 3 bases, J lost 3 bases, and 5 bases stayed unmatched. CDR1 is SGHRS and CDR2 is YFSETQ in the germline V gene. The CDR3 extends over 15 amino acids. The chain's CDR3 is CASSWTGDANEKLFF. In DNA form, the CDR3 reads TGCGCCAGCAGCTGGACAGGAGACGCTAATGAAAAACTGTTTTTT.

This clone has just a few counts. The chain links TRBV7-2 to TRBJ2-5; tentatively, D is TRBD2 (5 bases). CDR3 size: 11 residues. In germline, CDR1 is SGHTA, CDR2 FQGNSA. Trimming shortened V by 4 bases and J by 10 bases, and 10 bases separated the two germline ends. The CDR3 loop is CASSWGEIQYF. The CDR3 DNA reads as TGTGCCAGCAGCTGGGGAGAAATCCAGTACTTC.

This chain uses TRBV9 with TRBJ1-2, with 7 nucleotides matching TRBD1. Trimming at V came to 0 bases and at J to 1 base, leaving 6 bases not matched to a gene. The length of the CDR3 is 16 residues. Germline V CDR1 and CDR2: SGDLS, YYNGEE. In nucleotides, the CDR3 is TGTGCCAGCAGCGTAGCGCAGGGGGGAAATAACTATGGCTACACCTTC. Translating it yields CASSVAQGGNNYGYTF.

CDR3 sequence reads: CASSLDIPSRGYTF. In DNA, the CDR3 is TGTGCCAGCAGCTTGGACATCCCCTCTCGGGGCTACACCTTC. This sequence joins TRBV5-5 and TRBJ1-2; D call uncertain. The CDR3 totals 14 residues. The V end was cut by 0 bases, the J end by 8 bases, with 14 bases between. Germline values: CDR1 SGHKS, CDR2 YYEKEE (reference sequence).

In this sample, this clone turned up a few times. This sequence joins TRBV10-3 and TRBJ2-6, with 7 positions matching TRBD1. Germline lookup yields CDR1 ENHRY and CDR2 SYGVKD. V trimming: 0 bases; J trimming: 2 bases; junction bases outside the gene matches: 4. CDR3 length equals 17 residues. CDR3 sequence: CAISESNRGAGANVLTF. In DNA form, the CDR3 reads TGTGCCATCAGTGAGTCGAACAGGGGAGCTGGGGCCAACGTCCTGACTTTC.

The V gene is TRBV4-1, the J gene TRBJ1-2; D is ambiguous. Germline CDR1 is MGHRA and CDR2 is YSYEKL. The germline V and J ends were trimmed by 1 base and 3 bases, with 12 bases remaining between them. The CDR3 extends over 15 amino acids. CDR3 DNA sequence: TGCGCCAGCAGCCAAGGACCCTTTAACTACTATGGCTACACCTTC. This codes for CASSQGPFNYYGYTF.

The chain uses TRBV7-8 and TRBJ2-5; D is unresolved. The CDR3 totals 13 residues. Germline V gene data show CDR1 as SGHVS and CDR2 as FQNEAQ. Trimming took off 3 bases at V and 5 bases at J, with 10 bases between the two ends. CDR3 amino acids: CASSFWQFETQYF. The CDR3 DNA sequence: TGTGCCAGCAGCTTTTGGCAGTTTGAGACCCAGTACTTC.

The V and J genes are TRBV18 and TRBJ1-5; the D gene is possibly TRBD1 (5 bases). The V gene lost 0 bases and the J gene lost 4 bases, with 13 bases spanning the gap. Germline assignment: CDR1 KGHSH and CDR2 LQKENI. The CDR3 covers 16 residues. In DNA form, the CDR3 reads TGTGCCAGCTCACCACCGCATGCAGCAGGGAATCAGCCCCAGCATTTT. This translates into CASSPPHAAGNQPQHF.

The CDR3 DNA follows: TGTGCCAGCAGCGCCCGGGACGGGTCCTACGAGCAGTACTTC. The encoded protein is CASSARDGSYEQYF. The chain recombines TRBV13 with TRBJ2-7; D tentatively reads TRBD1 or TRBD2 (5 bases each). V was trimmed by 5 bases and J by 1 base, leaving 12 bases between them. CDR1 is PRHDT and CDR2 is FYEKMQ in the germline V gene (reference sequence). The CDR3 contains 14 residues.

The chain recombines TRBV27 with TRBJ2-5, with a tentative D call TRBD1 (6 bases). This CDR3 has 15 amino acids. Per germline, CDR1 MNHEY and CDR2 SMNVEV (reference sequence). Trimming removed 2 bases at V and 4 bases at J, with 14 bases between. Written as DNA, the CDR3 is TGTGCCAGCAGTTTAGGCCCGGGACAAGCAGAGACCCAGTACTTC. It yields the protein CASSLGPGQAETQYF.

Details on this clone: A far larger clone is one nucleotide away, so this likely arose from a read error. The V and J genes are TRBV5-1 and TRBJ2-6, with 8 positions matching TRBD1. Germline V gene sequence: CDR1 SGHRS, CDR2 YFSETQ. V lost 0 bases, J lost 4 bases, and 9 bases stayed unmatched. The CDR3 is made up of 18 amino acids. CDR3 bases: TGCGCCAGCAGCTTGGCCGGGACAGGCGCCATGGGGGCCAACGTCCTGACTTTC. Amino acid sequence: CASSLAGTGAMGANVLTF. Using reference TRBV5-1 and TRBJ2-6 for the parts outside the CDR3, the full variable domain is KAGVTQTPRYLIKTRGQQVTLSCSPISGHRSVSWYQQTPGQGLQFLFEYFSETQRNKGNFPGRFSGRQFSNSRSEMNVSTLELGDSALYLCASSLAGTGAMGANVLTFGAGSRLTVL.

This clone has more than one count but fewer than ten. V usage is TRBV18 and J usage is TRBJ2-5; unclear D gene. The CDR3 contains 13 residues. Per germline, CDR1 KGHSH and CDR2 LQKENI. V lost 1 base and J 1 base, leaving 4 bases between the germline ends. CDR3 amino acids: CASSPRSQETQYF. The DNA for the CDR3 is TGTGCCAGCTCACCACGGTCCCAAGAGACCCAGTACTTC.

This clone was counted only a few times. This sequence joins TRBV6-6 and TRBJ1-5; D is unclear. From germline, CDR1 is MNHNY and CDR2 SVGAGI (reference sequence). CDR3 length: 15 amino acids. V was clipped by 4 bases and J by 0 bases, with 10 bases between them. Here the CDR3 reads CASSSRTGSNQPQHF. CDR3 bases: TGTGCCAGCAGTTCGAGGACGGGTAGCAATCAGCCCCAGCATTTT.

This chain joins TRBV7-9 and TRBJ1-1; D is possibly TRBD1 (6 bases). The V end lost 6 bases, the J end lost 4 bases, and 18 bases lay between the germline ends. Germline CDR1 is SEHNR and CDR2 is FQNEAQ (reference sequence). The CDR3 covers 15 residues. The CDR3 DNA is TGTGCCAGCAGTCCCGCGGGGAGGGGGTCCACTGAAGCTTTCTTT. This codes for CASSPAGRGSTEAFF. The variable domain in full, completed from reference TRBV7-9 and TRBJ1-1, reads DTGVSQNPRHKITKRGQNVTFRCDPISEHNRLYWYRQTLGQGPEFLTYFQNEAQLEKSRLLSDRFSAERPKGSFSTLEIQRTEQGDSAMYLCASSPAGRGSTEAFFGQGTRLTVV.

This chain joins TRBV5-1 and TRBJ2-1, with 8 bases matching TRBD2. V gave up 4 bases and J gave up 3 bases; unmatched junction bases: 6. Per the germline V gene, CDR1 is SGHRS and CDR2 is YFSETQ. The CDR3 sequence is 15 residues long. CDR3 sequence reads: CASSLMAGGYNEQFF. CDR3 sequence (DNA): TGCGCCAGCAGCCTAATGGCGGGGGGCTACAATGAGCAGTTCTTC.

This clone was detected once. The chain links TRBV9 to TRBJ2-3; 7 bases map to TRBD2. The J segment lost 6 bases and the V segment lost 0 bases, leaving 10 bases of the junction unmatched. The germline V gene encodes CDR1 SGDLS and CDR2 YYNGEE. This CDR3 is 16 amino acids long. For the CDR3, the DNA is TGTGCCAGCAGCGTAGAGGTGGGGGGGAAGACCGATACGCAGTATTTT. As protein: CASSVEVGGKTDTQYF.

This clone showed up just a few times. The J gene is TRBJ2-4, the V gene TRBV19; 7 positions match TRBD2. The germline gives CDR1 LNHDA, CDR2 SQIVND (reference sequence). The V gene end was trimmed by 5 bases and the J gene end by 1 base; junction bases not matched to a gene: 8. This CDR3 comprises 16 residues. In nucleotides, the CDR3 is TGTGCCAGTAGTTCAACAGCGGGGCCCGCCAAAAACATTCAGTACTTC. This codes for CASSSTAGPAKNIQYF.

The CDR3 DNA reads TGTGCCAGCAGCCAACCCGGGACAGGGAACCATGAGCAGTTCTTC. This gives the protein CASSQPGTGNHEQFF. The chain has TRBV11-2 and TRBJ2-1; TRBD1 aligns across 9 bases. CDR3 length: 15 amino acids. CDR1 and CDR2 (germline): SGHAT, FQNNGV. Unmatched junction bases numbered 10, after V lost 5 bases and J lost 8 bases. The full variable domain, rest sourced from reference TRBV11-2 and TRBJ2-1, is EAGVAQSPRYKIIEKRQSVAFWCNPISGHATLYWYQQILGQGPKLLIQFQNNGVVDDSQLPKDRFSAERLKGVDSTLKIQPAKLEDSAVYLCASSQPGTGNHEQFFGPGTRLTVL.

The chain uses TRBV25-1 and TRBJ2-1; D may be TRBD1 (7 bases). The germline V gene has CDR1 MGHDK and CDR2 SYGVNS. The CDR3 consists of 14 residues. Between the trimmed V and J ends, which lost 2 bases and 7 bases, there was a span of 12 bases. As DNA, the CDR3 is TGTGCCAGCAGTGAAGGAGGGGGCAGGAATGAGCAGTTCTTC. The encoded protein is CASSEGGGRNEQFF.

This chain joins TRBV27 and TRBJ2-7; 8 nucleotides align to TRBD1. Trimming at V came to 5 bases and at J to 4 bases, leaving 7 bases not matched to a gene. This CDR3 contains 14 residues. CDR1 is MNHEY, CDR2 SMNVEV, per germline (reference sequence). CDR3 in amino acids: CASSPQGAGYEQYF. Written as DNA, the CDR3 is TGTGCCAGCAGTCCTCAGGGGGCTGGTTACGAGCAGTACTTC.